Given below is one T cell receptor beta chain in context. This sample is part of a study of blood T cell repertoires in COVID-19. The CDR3 consists of 19 residues. Germline V gives CDR1 SGDLS, CDR2 YYNGEE. V trimming: 4 bases; J trimming: 4 bases; junction bases outside the gene matches: 21. Data came from immunoSEQ multiplex PCR; TCRdb stores just in-frame clones and leaves some out. There are hundreds of thousands of clones in the sample; around nine tenths occur only once, and approximately 4.7% lies in the top ten. Symptom resolution, clearance, or two negative PCRs marked the recovered donors of Cohort 3.

This sequence originates from a man aged 60 to 69 who had recovered from COVID-19. The rearrangement links TRBV9 to TRBJ2-7; 9 nucleotides line up with TRBD1. The sequencing input was PBMCs or T cells enriched from blood (not recorded which). The CDR3 sequence: CASSSYPKGGQGNIYEQYF. The DNA for the CDR3 is TGTGCCAGCAGCTCTTACCCTAAGGGTGGACAGGGGAATATATACGAGCAGTACTTC. Full variable domain (rest looked up from reference TRBV9 and TRBJ2-7): DSGVTQTPKHLITATGQRVTLRCSPRSGDLSVYWYQQSLDQGLQFLIQYYNGEERAKGNILERFSAQQFPDLHSELNLSSLELGDSALYFCASSSYPKGGQGNIYEQYFGPGTRLTVT.